What follows are 14 T cell receptor beta chains derived from one specimen sequenced in a study of blood T cell repertoires in COVID-19. The protocol was immunoSEQ multiplex PCR, while the TCRdb copy is restricted to in-frame clones and leaves out a portion. This sample carries about 240,000 clones, approximately 78% of them seen once, and the ten largest clones take around 11%. The specimen was peripheral blood. The receptors were gathered from a woman aged 60-75 years with active or convalescent COVID-19.

J is TRBJ2-3 and V is TRBV3-1 (or the pseudogene TRBV3-2); maybe TRBD2 (5 bases). CDR1 is LGHDT and CDR2 is YNNKEL in the germline V gene (reference sequence). The CDR3 loop spans 16 amino acids. The V and J ends lost 0 bases and 2 bases respectively, with 12 bases between them. The CDR3 coding sequence is TGTGCCAGCAGCCAAGATCGGGGTTACACCACAGATACGCAGTATTTT. Translation gives CASSQDRGYTTDTQYF.

The chain employs TRBV4-1 and TRBJ1-1, with 9 bases identical to TRBD1. With V trimmed by 4 bases and J by 1 base, 4 bases remained unmatched. The CDR3 has 15 amino acids. The germline CDR1 and CDR2 sequences are MGHRA and YSYEKL. The CDR3 DNA follows: TGCGCCAGCAGCCCGGGACAGGGACCGAACACTGAAGCTTTCTTT. Translated, it gives CASSPGQGPNTEAFF.

The genes are TRBV6-5 and TRBJ1-2; unclear D gene. Germline CDR1 reads MNHEY; CDR2 reads SVGAGI. V lost 5 bases and J 0 bases, leaving 7 bases between the germline ends. The CDR3 runs to 13 residues. The CDR3 sequence: CASSRETNYGYTF. DNA for the CDR3: TGTGCCAGCAGTAGAGAGACTAACTATGGCTACACCTTC.

The rearrangement links TRBV6-6 to TRBJ1-2, with 8 positions matching TRBD1. Germline assignment: CDR1 MNHNY and CDR2 SVGAGI (reference sequence). This CDR3 spans 16 amino acids. The V segment lost 0 bases and the J segment 4 bases; nucleotides outside the gene matches: 7. CDR3: CASSYSSAGGSYGYTF. The CDR3 nucleotides are TGTGCCAGCAGTTACTCTTCGGCAGGGGGCTCCTATGGCTACACCTTC.

This clone was seen more than once but under ten times. The chain uses TRBV3-1 (or the pseudogene TRBV3-2) and TRBJ2-1; D is unresolved. V was shortened by 8 bases and J by 0 bases, with 11 bases between the two germline ends. Per the germline V gene, CDR1 is LGHDT and CDR2 is YNNKEL (reference sequence). The CDR3 spans 14 residues. The CDR3 DNA follows: TGTGCCAGCCGCTCAAGGAGCTCCTACAATGAGCAGTTCTTC. Its translation: CASRSRSSYNEQFF.

The V gene is TRBV7-6, the J gene TRBJ2-2; D is possibly TRBD1 (6 bases). The length of the CDR3 is 17 residues. V lost 0 bases and J lost 3, with 14 bases in between. CDR1 is SGHVS, CDR2 FNYEAQ, per germline. DNA for the CDR3: TGTGCCAGCAGCTTAGCGCCGTCACAGGGTTACACCGGGGAGCTGTTTTTT. This encodes CASSLAPSQGYTGELFF. Looking up the rest from reference TRBV7-6 and TRBJ2-2 gives the full variable domain: GAGVSQSPRYKVTKRGQDVALRCDPISGHVSLYWYRQALGQGPEFLTYFNYEAQQDKSGLPNDRFSAERPEGSISTLTIQRTEQRDSAMYRCASSLAPSQGYTGELFFGEGSRLTVL.

This chain joins TRBV3-1 (or the pseudogene TRBV3-2) and TRBJ2-7, with a tentative D call TRBD2 (6 bases). The CDR3 sequence is 16 residues long. Trimming removed 0 bases at V and 2 bases at J, with 14 bases between. Germline V gene sequence: CDR1 LGHDT, CDR2 YNNKEL (reference sequence). CDR3 in DNA: TGTGCCAGCAGCCAAGATGCGGGGCCCATTACCTACGAGCAGTACTTC. Protein: CASSQDAGPITYEQYF.

The genes are TRBV7-9 and TRBJ2-7; D is perhaps TRBD1 (5 bases). The CDR3 runs 15 residues. Deletions cut 5 bases from V and 5 bases from J, with 19 bases between. CDR1 is SEHNR and CDR2 is FQNEAQ in the germline V gene (reference sequence). CDR3 nucleotides: TGTGCCAGCAGCCCCAGGAGTAGTAGGGGCGACGAGCAGTACTTC. Translation: CASSPRSSRGDEQYF.

J is TRBJ2-3 and V is TRBV2; 7 positions agree with TRBD2. The ends lost 7 bases at V and 3 bases at J; junction bases unmatched: 4. The germline gives CDR1 SNHLY, CDR2 FYNNEI. The CDR3 is made up of 13 amino acids. CDR3 residues: CASKPGGTDTQYF. CDR3 DNA: TGTGCCAGCAAACCCGGGGGGACAGATACGCAGTATTTT.

The chain has TRBV5-4 and TRBJ1-1; 7 nucleotides match TRBD1. With 4 bases clipped from V and 0 bases from J, the junction kept 3 bases outside the gene matches. The CDR3 runs 14 residues. The V gene's germline CDR1 is SGHNT and CDR2 YYREEE (reference sequence). The CDR3 bases are TGTGCCAGCAGCACGACAGGGTTGAACACTGAAGCTTTCTTT. Its translation is CASSTTGLNTEAFF.

This chain connects TRBV18 to TRBJ2-5, with D possibly being TRBD2 (6 bases). The germline V and J ends were trimmed by 2 bases and 3 bases, with 7 bases remaining between them. Germline lookup yields CDR1 KGHSH and CDR2 LQKENI. CDR3 size: 13 residues. CDR3: CASSPGLKETQYF. Here the CDR3 DNA reads TGTGCCAGCTCACCAGGACTAAAAGAGACCCAGTACTTC.

The chain recombines TRBV9 with TRBJ2-1; 13 bases are shared with TRBD2. CDR3 length: 18 residues. V was pared by 3 bases and J by 7 bases, with 13 bases of the junction left unmatched. CDR1 is SGDLS and CDR2 is YYNGEE in the germline V gene. The CDR3 nucleotides read TGTGCCAGCAGCGGATCGATTACTAGCGGGGGGGCCAAGAATGAGCAGTTCTTC. It encodes CASSGSITSGGAKNEQFF.

V is TRBV6-2 or TRBV6-3 and J is TRBJ1-6; 7 bases match TRBD1. J gave up 9 bases and V 6 bases, and 5 bases lay outside the gene matches. CDR3 size: 13 residues. Germline assignment: CDR1 MNHEY and CDR2 SVGEGT. The CDR3 loop reads CASSDRVGSPLHF. The CDR3 DNA reads TGTGCCAGCAGCGACAGGGTGGGTTCACCCCTCCACTTT.

The rearrangement uses TRBV2 and TRBJ2-6; 10 bases agree with TRBD1. CDR3 length equals 17 residues. Trimming took 4 bases from V and 2 from J; bases not matched to a gene: 5. CDR1 and CDR2 (germline): SNHLY, FYNNEI. The DNA of the CDR3 is TGTGCCAGCAGTGGACAGGGGGCGTCGCCTGGGGCCAACGTCCTGACTTTC. It translates to CASSGQGASPGANVLTF.